The TCR beta chain under discussion was sequenced for a study of T cell clones after liver transplantation. The V segment lost 2 bases and the J segment 2 bases; nucleotides outside the gene matches: 3. The CDR3 has 16 residues. Germline CDR1 SGHVS, CDR2 FQNEAQ. Clones were read by immunoSEQ multiplex PCR, and TCRdb kept only the in-frame ones, dropping some. This table has 45,000 or so clones, around 84% appearing once. The V call is TRBV7-8, the J call TRBJ2-5; 12 bases map to TRBD2. This sequence originates from a human patient who received a liver transplant. Some of the T cells may derive from the graft donor. Material: CD4+ T cells from blood, obtained 24 months after liver transplant. The CDR3 DNA sequence: TGTGCCAGCAGCTTACTCGGGACTAGCGGGCAAGAGACCCAGTACTTC. Its protein is CASSLLGTSGQETQYF.